These 6 T cell receptor beta chains came from one sample sequenced in a study of technical replicates of blood from a few donors. TCRdb's copy holds only in-frame clones and misses some; the assay was immunoSEQ multiplex PCR. The table shows some 70,000 clones, with approximately 90% occurring only once. The sample comprised T cells isolated from PBMCs. The receptors were gathered from a human donor in good health.

The CDR3 DNA is TGTGCCAGCAGCGCCCGGAGCTCCTACAATGAGCAGTTCTTC. Translating it yields CASSARSSYNEQFF. The V call is TRBV9, the J call TRBJ2-1; no clear D. The ends were cut back, 3 bases at V and 0 bases at J, with 7 bases in the middle. CDR3 length equals 14 residues. Germline V gene data show CDR1 as SGDLS and CDR2 as YYNGEE.

The chain recombines TRBV5-4 with TRBJ1-1, with D possibly being TRBD1 (5 bases). V was clipped by 4 bases and J by 6 bases, with 19 bases between them. The germline V gene has CDR1 SGHNT and CDR2 YYREEE (reference sequence). CDR3 size: 15 residues. CDR3 residues: CASSPTVGDRAEAFF. The CDR3 nucleotides read TGTGCCAGCAGCCCCACAGTAGGGGATAGGGCTGAAGCTTTCTTT.

V usage is TRBV9 and J usage is TRBJ1-2; D might be TRBD1 (5 bases). The CDR3 has 14 residues. Trimming took off 1 base at V and 1 base at J, with 8 bases between the two ends. Germline V gives CDR1 SGDLS, CDR2 YYNGEE. CDR3 residues: CASSVLGGNYGYTF. DNA for the CDR3: TGTGCCAGCAGCGTATTGGGGGGTAACTATGGCTACACCTTC.

The chain has TRBV5-1 and TRBJ2-2; 7 nucleotides agree with TRBD2. The length of the CDR3 is 17 residues. V shed 3 bases and J 3 bases; nucleotides not matched to a gene: 11. Germline CDR1 and CDR2: SGHRS and YFSETQ. CDR3 residues: CASSYFGTGGYTGELFF. CDR3 DNA sequence: TGCGCCAGCAGCTATTTCGGAACGGGAGGTTACACCGGGGAGCTGTTTTTT. The entire variable domain, with the rest obtained from reference TRBV5-1 and TRBJ2-2, is as follows: KAGVTQTPRYLIKTRGQQVTLSCSPISGHRSVSWYQQTPGQGLQFLFEYFSETQRNKGNFPGRFSGRQFSNSRSEMNVSTLELGDSALYLCASSYFGTGGYTGELFFGEGSRLTVL.

This rearrangement joins TRBV30 to TRBJ1-1, with 7 nucleotides matching TRBD1. Germline CDR1 and CDR2: GTSNPN and SVGIG (reference sequence). The CDR3 consists of 13 residues. V dropped 7 bases and J dropped 1; count of bases not matched to a gene: 6. CDR3 DNA sequence: TGTGCCTCTATGGACAGGTGGAACACTGAAGCTTTCTTT. This encodes CASMDRWNTEAFF.

The CDR3 spells CASSLAPSNQPQHF. CDR3 in DNA: TGTGCCAGCAGCCTAGCCCCCTCCAATCAGCCCCAGCATTTT. The chain couples TRBV13 to TRBJ1-5; D unresolved. The V gene lost 5 bases and the J gene lost 3 bases, with 11 bases spanning the gap. From germline, CDR1 is PRHDT and CDR2 FYEKMQ (reference sequence). This CDR3 is 14 amino acids long.